This T cell receptor (beta chain) stems from a study of T-cell memory formation after mild COVID-19. Study in general: Across donors, TCR clusters were largely donor specific.

TCRdb reanalysed the 5' RACE reads using MiXCR and keeps one entry per CDR3 protein. The data show some 57,000 distinct CDR3 sequences, 10% to 15% seen once. The CDR3 consists of 16 residues. Germline V lookup: CDR1 KGHDR, CDR2 SFDVKD. V lost 3 bases, J lost 7 bases, and 8 bases stayed unmatched. A few counts support this clonotype. The source material was PBMCs or a T cell subset sorted from them (not recorded which). The chain recombines TRBV24-1 with TRBJ2-1; TRBD1 matches 10 bases. This clonotype was sampled from a young man who had mild COVID-19 (a few samples of this study predate the infection). Cell type and time point are not known. CDR3 DNA: TGTGCCACCAGTGATACCGGGACAGGGGCGATGAATGAGCAGTTCTTC. Residues: CATSDTGTGAMNEQFF.